One T cell receptor (beta chain) is described in this entry. The target antigen is unknown. The sample originates from a study of shared clonotypes between healthy human individuals. Study-level findings and limits: Tissue TCR repertoires likely differ from these blood-only repertoires. The genetic and exposure-history diversity represented was limited by few donors.

Sequenced by immunoSEQ multiplex PCR; TCRdb stores in-frame clones only, minus some. The profile covers under 1,100,000 clones, with about 77% appearing a single time and 1.5% taken by the ten largest. The TCR sequence derives from a man younger than 35 in good health. The sample was memory CD4+ T cells sorted from blood. The subset: CD45RA-negative fraction.

The CDR3 is CASSVQGRGAKNIQYF. The CDR3 DNA reads TGTGCCAGCAGTGTACAGGGGAGGGGAGCCAAAAACATTCAGTACTTC. The V and J genes are TRBV2 and TRBJ2-4; possibly TRBD1 or TRBD2 for D (7 bases each). There are 16 residues in the CDR3. Germline-derived CDR1 and CDR2 are SNHLY and FYNNEI. V was trimmed by 4 bases and J by 0 bases, leaving 13 bases between them.